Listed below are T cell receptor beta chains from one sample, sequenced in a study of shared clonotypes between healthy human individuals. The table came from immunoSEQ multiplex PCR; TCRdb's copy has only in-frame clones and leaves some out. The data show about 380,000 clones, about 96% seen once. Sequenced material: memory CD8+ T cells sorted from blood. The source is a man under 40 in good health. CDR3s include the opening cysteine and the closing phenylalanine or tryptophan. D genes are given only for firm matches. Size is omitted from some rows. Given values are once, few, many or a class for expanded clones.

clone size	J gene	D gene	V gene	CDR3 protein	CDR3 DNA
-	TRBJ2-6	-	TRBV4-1	CASSQEWAGSGANVLTF	TGCGCCAGCAGCCAAGAATGGGCGGGCTCTGGGGCCAACGTCCTGACTTTC
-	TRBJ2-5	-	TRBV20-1	CSARVRETQYF	TGCAGTGCTAGAGTGCGAGAGACCCAGTACTTC
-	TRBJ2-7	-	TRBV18	CASSPLGSAPYEQYF	TGTGCCAGCTCACCATTAGGGAGCGCGCCCTACGAGCAGTACTTC
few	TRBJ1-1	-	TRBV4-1	CASSPGRGNTEAFF	TGCGCCAGCAGCCCGGGACGGGGTAACACTGAAGCTTTCTTT
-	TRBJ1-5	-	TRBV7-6	CASSLGGHNQPQHF	TGTGCCAGCAGCTTAGGGGGGCACAATCAGCCCCAGCATTTT
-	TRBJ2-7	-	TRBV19	CASSIDPGPFYEQYF	TGTGCCAGTAGTATAGACCCGGGCCCTTTTTACGAGCAGTACTTC
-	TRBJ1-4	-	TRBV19	CASSIRASATNEKLFF	TGTGCCAGTAGTATAAGGGCTTCTGCAACTAATGAAAAACTGTTTTTT
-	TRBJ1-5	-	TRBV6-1	CASSETGYHQPQHF	TGTGCCAGCAGTGAAACTGGTTATCATCAGCCCCAGCATTTT
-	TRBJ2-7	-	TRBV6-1	CASRLFFQPSYEQYF	TGTGCCAGCAGGCTCTTCTTCCAGCCCTCCTACGAGCAGTACTTC
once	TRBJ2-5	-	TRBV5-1	CASSLGGSGTRGETQYF	TGCGCCAGCAGCTTGGGCGGGTCCGGGACTCGGGGGGAGACCCAGTACTTC
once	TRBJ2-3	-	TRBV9	CASSVEGLAADTQYF	TGTGCCAGCAGCGTAGAGGGATTAGCGGCCGATACGCAGTATTTT
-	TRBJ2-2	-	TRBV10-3	CALQASLPTGELFF	TGTGCCTTACAGGCGTCGTTGCCCACCGGGGAGCTGTTTTTT
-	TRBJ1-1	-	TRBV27	CASSPGGITEAFF	TGTGCCAGCAGCCCCGGTGGGATCACTGAAGCTTTCTTT
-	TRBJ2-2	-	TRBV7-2	CASSLDVTGELFF	TGTGCCAGCAGCTTAGATGTAACCGGGGAGCTGTTTTTT
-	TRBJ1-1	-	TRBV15	CATSRDRATEAFF	TGTGCCACCAGCAGAGACAGGGCCACTGAAGCTTTCTTT
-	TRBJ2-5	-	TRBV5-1	CASSSQETQYF	TGCGCCAGCAGCTCTCAAGAGACCCAGTACTTC
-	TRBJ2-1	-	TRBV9	CASSVEPLARHNEQFF	TGTGCCAGCAGCGTAGAACCCCTAGCAAGGCACAATGAGCAGTTCTTC
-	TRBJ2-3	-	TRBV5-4	CAGQRTGGTQYF	TGTGCCGGCCAAAGAACCGGGGGTACGCAGTATTTT
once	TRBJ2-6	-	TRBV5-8	CASSLVSVSYSGANVLTF	TGTGCCAGCAGCTTGGTGTCCGTCAGCTACTCTGGGGCCAACGTCCTGACTTTC
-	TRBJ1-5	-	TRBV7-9	CASSEGGLQPQHF	TGTGCCAGCAGCGAAGGGGGTCTTCAGCCCCAGCATTTT
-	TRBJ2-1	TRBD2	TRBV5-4	CASSFQASGGYNEQFF	TGTGCCAGCAGTTTTCAAGCTAGCGGAGGATACAATGAGCAGTTCTTC
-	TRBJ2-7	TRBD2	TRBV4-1	CASSQELWTSGRGDYEQYF	TGCGCCAGCAGCCAAGAACTTTGGACTAGCGGGAGGGGGGACTACGAGCAGTACTTC
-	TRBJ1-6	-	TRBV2	CASTTPADNSPLHF	TGTGCCAGCACCACCCCGGCCGATAATTCACCCCTCCACTTT
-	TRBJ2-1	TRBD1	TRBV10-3	CAISESKRGRYNEQFF	TGTGCCATCAGTGAGTCGAAAAGGGGGCGGTACAATGAGCAGTTCTTC
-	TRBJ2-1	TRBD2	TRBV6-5	CASTRTSGRANEQFF	TGTGCCAGCACCCGGACTAGCGGGAGGGCCAATGAGCAGTTCTTC
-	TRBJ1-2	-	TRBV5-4	CASSFMGLGYTF	TGTGCCAGCAGCTTCATGGGGCTGGGCTACACCTTC
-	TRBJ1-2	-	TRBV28	CASSLGQGTAGGYTF	TGTGCCAGCAGTTTGGGGCAGGGGACTGCGGGGGGCTACACCTTC
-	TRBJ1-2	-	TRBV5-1	CASRKGAQANYGYTF	TGCGCCAGCAGAAAAGGGGCCCAAGCTAACTATGGCTACACCTTC
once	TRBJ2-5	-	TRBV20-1	CSARGETQYF	TGCAGTGCTAGAGGAGAGACCCAGTACTTC
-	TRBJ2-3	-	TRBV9	CASSAGLGADTQYF	TGTGCCAGCAGCGCAGGACTGGGCGCAGATACGCAGTATTTT
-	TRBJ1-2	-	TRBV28	CASSETGLYGYTF	TGTGCCAGCAGTGAGACAGGTCTCTATGGCTACACCTTC
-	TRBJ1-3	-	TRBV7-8	CASSLFGAYSGNTIYF	TGTGCCAGCAGCTTATTCGGTGCTTACTCTGGAAACACCATATATTTT
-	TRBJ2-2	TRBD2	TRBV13	CASSSKLRGRAGELFF	TGTGCCAGCAGCTCTAAACTTCGCGGGAGGGCCGGGGAGCTGTTTTTT
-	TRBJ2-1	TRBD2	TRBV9	CASSVFGTSVNAYNEQFF	TGTGCCAGCAGCGTATTTGGGACTAGCGTCAACGCCTACAATGAGCAGTTCTTC
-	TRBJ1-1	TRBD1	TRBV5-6	CASSLKGQGIPEAFF	TGTGCCAGCAGCCTCAAGGGACAGGGGATACCTGAAGCTTTCTTT